Listed here are 32 T cell receptor beta chains from one sample, sequenced in a study of blood T cells in healthy people across ages. With a J-beta primer mix and a sample-barcoded 5' primer, a second PCR ran about 7 to 12 cycles. Via MiXCR, TCRdb re-called the 5' RACE reads, giving one row per CDR3 protein. The repertoire holds some 760,000 distinct CDR3 sequences, with just under 25% as singletons. These same records also appear under a second study, on T cells of mothers and their children.

Sequencing was carried out using blood. The receptor source for this set is a boy younger than 18 in good health.

The rearrangement links TRBV2 to TRBJ2-1; TRBD2 is a possible D gene (6 bases). CDR1 SNHLY and CDR2 FYNNEI come from the germline V gene. This CDR3 spans 16 amino acids. The germline V and J ends were trimmed by 1 base and 7 bases, with 17 bases remaining between them. In nucleotides, the CDR3 is TGTGCCAGCAGTGAAGGGCTTAGCGGCCTTACAAATGAGCAGTTCTTC. Protein: CASSEGLSGLTNEQFF.

This clonotype has a handful of counts. This rearrangement joins TRBV7-2 to TRBJ2-5; 7 positions agree with TRBD2. The CDR3 contains 15 residues. V shed 3 bases, J shed 5 bases, and the junction held 9 bases outside the gene matches. From germline, CDR1 is SGHTA and CDR2 FQGNSA. CDR3 protein: CASSFGAGGWETQYF. DNA of the CDR3: TGTGCCAGCAGCTTTGGCGCCGGGGGGTGGGAGACCCAGTACTTC. The whole variable domain, remainder taken from reference TRBV7-2 and TRBJ2-5, is GAGVSQSPSNKVTEKGKDVELRCDPISGHTALYWYRQSLGQGLEFLIYFQGNSAPDKSGLPSDRFSAERTGGSVSTLTIQRTQQEDSAVYLCASSFGAGGWETQYFGPGTRLLVL.

With respect to this clonotype: A read error may produce the germline difference seen at one junction end. This rearrangement joins TRBV12-3 or TRBV12-4 to TRBJ2-7, with TRBD2 matching over 12 bases. This CDR3 has 14 amino acids. CDR3 nucleotides: TGTGCCAGCAGTTTGCTAGCGGGAGGGGAAGAGCAGAACTTC. This gives the protein CASSLLAGGEEQNF.

The rearrangement links TRBV29-1 to TRBJ2-5; D might be TRBD1 (6 bases). This CDR3 has 11 amino acids. The V and J ends lost 6 bases and 5 bases respectively, with 10 bases between them. Germline V lookup: CDR1 SQVTM, CDR2 ANQGSEA. Here the CDR3 reads CSVTQGETQYF. DNA of the CDR3: TGCAGCGTGACTCAGGGGGAGACCCAGTACTTC.

The rearrangement joins TRBV9 to TRBJ2-2; 7 bases match TRBD1. V was clipped by 6 bases and J by 0 bases; unmatched bases: 8. The germline V gene encodes CDR1 SGDLS and CDR2 YYNGEE. This CDR3 has 16 amino acids. CDR3 residues: CASNPDQGANTGELFF. The CDR3 DNA sequence: TGTGCCAGCAATCCCGACCAGGGGGCGAACACCGGGGAGCTGTTTTTT.

This clonotype was seen a handful of times. The CDR3 is CASSSPTGNTEAFF. DNA for the CDR3: TGTGCCAGCAGTTCCCCCACAGGGAACACTGAAGCTTTCTTT. This rearrangement joins TRBV6-5 to TRBJ1-1, with D perhaps TRBD1 (5 bases). V lost 4 bases to trimming and J lost 1 base, with 10 bases between them. This CDR3 has 14 residues. Germline values: CDR1 MNHEY, CDR2 SVGAGI.

The CDR3 loop is CASSLAQGGHQPQHF. CDR3 DNA sequence: TGTGCCAGCAGCTTGGCCCAGGGGGGACATCAGCCCCAGCATTTT. The rearrangement links TRBV7-8 to TRBJ1-5; the match to TRBD1 covers 7 bases. The CDR3 covers 15 residues. After removal of 3 bases from V and 5 bases from J, the junction contained 7 bases not matched to a gene. The germline V gene has CDR1 SGHVS and CDR2 FQNEAQ.

A few counts support this clonotype. At one of its ends the junction is not consistent with the germline gene, which may arise from a read error. The V gene is TRBV4-3, the J gene TRBJ2-5; 7 bases are shared with TRBD2. The length of the CDR3 is 15 residues. Looked up from germline, CDR1 is LGHNA and CDR2 is YSLEER. Written as DNA, the CDR3 is TGCGCCAGCAGCCAAGGCACGGGGAGGGAAGAGGCCCAGTACTTC. Amino acids: CASSQGTGREEAQYF.

The chain has TRBV10-3 and TRBJ2-5; D is possibly TRBD2 (5 bases). This CDR3 has 17 amino acids. V was pared by 7 bases and J by 4 bases, with 25 bases between. Germline loops: CDR1 ENHRY, CDR2 SYGVKD. CDR3 amino acids: CAIIGLATWGDSETQYF. As DNA, the CDR3 is TGTGCCATCATAGGGTTAGCGACGTGGGGTGATTCAGAGACCCAGTACTTC.

This clonotype has a handful of counts. The chain is built from TRBV20-1 and TRBJ2-7, with D perhaps TRBD1 (7 bases). CDR3 length equals 13 residues. Germline CDR1 and CDR2: DFQATT and SNEGSKA (reference sequence). Trimming removed 0 bases at V and 9 bases at J, with 15 bases between. The CDR3 loop reads CSARDPRGVGQYF. CDR3 nucleotide sequence: TGCAGTGCTAGAGATCCCAGGGGGGTCGGGCAGTACTTC.

This clonotype has just a few counts. The chain has TRBV3-1 and TRBJ2-1; D is perhaps TRBD2 (5 bases). V was pared by 3 bases and J by 2 bases, with 8 bases between. This CDR3 comprises 14 residues. The V gene's germline CDR1 is LGHDT and CDR2 YNNKEL (reference sequence). The CDR3 reads CASSHAGAYNEQFF. The CDR3 nucleotides read TGTGCCAGCAGCCATGCCGGGGCCTACAATGAGCAGTTCTTC.

The sample holds a few counts of this clonotype. The V and J genes are TRBV10-3 and TRBJ2-7, with a possible D match to TRBD2 (5 bases). CDR1 is ENHRY and CDR2 is SYGVKD in the germline V gene. The CDR3 spans 16 residues. Trimming took 4 bases from V and 5 from J, leaving 21 bases between them. CDR3 amino acids: CAISGIGKGRGDEQYF. CDR3 DNA sequence: TGTGCCATCAGTGGCATCGGGAAGGGTAGAGGAGACGAGCAGTACTTC.

The sample holds a few counts of this clonotype. The rearrangement links TRBV4-3 to TRBJ2-3; 9 bases fit TRBD2. Germline CDR1 is LGHNA and CDR2 is YSLEER. This CDR3 region has 16 residues. With 1 base clipped from V and 4 bases from J, the junction kept 6 bases outside the gene matches. This CDR3 is CASSQGSGGTPDTQYF. The CDR3, as DNA: TGCGCCAGCAGCCAAGGGAGCGGGGGGACCCCAGATACGCAGTATTTT.

V is TRBV3-1 and J is TRBJ2-5, with 10 bases fitting TRBD2. The CDR3 length is 16 residues. V lost 3 bases to trimming and J lost 4 bases; unmatched junction nucleotides: 8. From germline, CDR1 is LGHDT and CDR2 YNNKEL (reference sequence). The CDR3 bases are TGTGCCAGCAGCCACGACGGGCTAGCGGGGGCAGAGACCCAGTACTTC. It codes for CASSHDGLAGAETQYF.

CDR3 coding DNA: TGTGCCAGCAGTTCTGTCTCCTGGCTTGGCTACACCTTC. It yields the protein CASSSVSWLGYTF. The chain couples TRBV12-3 or TRBV12-4 to TRBJ1-2; D gene unclear. Trimming took off 4 bases at V and 7 bases at J, with 13 bases between the two ends. The CDR3 sequence is 13 residues long.

The chain joins TRBV6-1 to TRBJ1-1; 8 bases match TRBD1. CDR3 length: 13 residues. Germline V lookup: CDR1 MNHNS, CDR2 SASEGT. The V and J ends lost 10 bases and 4 bases, in that order; junction bases with no gene match: 8. The CDR3 loop is CATPGGAGTEAFF. CDR3 coding DNA: TGTGCCACCCCAGGGGGCGCAGGCACTGAAGCTTTCTTT.

This clonotype has just a few counts. V is TRBV25-1 and J is TRBJ2-5; possible D gene TRBD2, 5 bases. TRBJ2-1 explains the end of the DNA better; the J call may be wrong. CDR1 and CDR2 from the germline V gene are MGHDK and SYGVNS. The CDR3 spans 13 residues. Here the CDR3 DNA reads TGTGCCAGCAGCATTGGACTCCTCAATGAGCAGTTCTTC. This sequence encodes CASSIGLLNEQFF.

This clonotype appeared a few times. The rearrangement uses TRBV21-1 and TRBJ2-1; the DNA was not compared with TRBD2, the D call given in the table. TRBV21-1 is noted as a pseudogene. This CDR3 has 17 amino acids. The CDR3 loop reads CASSSPGRTRTLNEQFF. In DNA form, the CDR3 reads TGTGCCAGCAGCTCCCCAGGTAGGACTAGAACCCTCAATGAGCAGTTCTTC.

Here the CDR3 DNA reads TGTGCCAGCAGTTTACCTCAGGGGGCTGGAACTAATGAAAAACTGTTTTTT. Translated, it gives CASSLPQGAGTNEKLFF. The chain couples TRBV28 to TRBJ1-4, with 8 bases aligning to TRBD1. V was clipped by 2 bases and J by 1 base; unmatched bases: 6. In germline, CDR1 is MDHEN, CDR2 SYDVKM. The length of the CDR3 is 17 residues. The full variable domain, its missing parts supplied by reference TRBV28 and TRBJ1-4, is DVKVTQSSRYLVKRTGEKVFLECVQDMDHENMFWYRQDPGLGLRLIYFSYDVKMKEKGDIPEGYSVSREKKERFSLILESASTNQTSMYLCASSLPQGAGTNEKLFFGSGTQLSVL.

This clonotype was seen only a few times. V gene TRBV28 combines with J gene TRBJ1-1; 9 positions agree with TRBD1. CDR3 length equals 13 residues. CDR1 is MDHEN and CDR2 is SYDVKM in the germline V gene. With V trimmed by 9 bases and J by 6 bases, 8 bases remained unmatched. The CDR3, as DNA: TGTGCCAGTTGGGACAGGGCGTCGGCTGAAGCTTTCTTT. This sequence encodes CASWDRASAEAFF.

V usage is TRBV19 and J usage is TRBJ2-7; D uncertain. The ends were cut back, 9 bases at V and 3 bases at J, with 6 bases in the middle. The CDR3 is made up of 10 amino acids. The germline gives CDR1 LNHDA, CDR2 SQIVND (reference sequence). CDR3 in amino acids: CARNYYEQYF. The CDR3 DNA reads as TGTGCCAGGAACTACTACGAGCAGTACTTC.

This clonotype was recorded a few times. V gene TRBV9 combines with J gene TRBJ2-3; D not resolved. V was trimmed by 4 bases and J by 5 bases, leaving 8 bases between them. This CDR3 is built from 12 residues. CDR1 and CDR2 from the germline V gene are SGDLS and YYNGEE. CDR3 sequence reads: CASSPSLDTQYF. CDR3 bases: TGTGCCAGCAGCCCATCCTTAGATACGCAGTATTTT. Supplemented by reference TRBV9 and TRBJ2-3, the full variable domain reads DSGVTQTPKHLITATGQRVTLRCSPRSGDLSVYWYQQSLDQGLQFLIQYYNGEERAKGNILERFSAQQFPDLHSELNLSSLELGDSALYFCASSPSLDTQYFGPGTRLTVL.

This clonotype has a handful of counts. The rearrangement links TRBV7-9 to TRBJ2-1; D unclear. This CDR3 comprises 14 residues. Trimming removed 6 bases from V and 1 base from J, with 10 bases in between. Germline V lookup: CDR1 SEHNR, CDR2 FQNEAQ (reference sequence). This CDR3 reads CASRPGVSYNEQFF. The CDR3, as DNA: TGTGCCAGCAGGCCTGGGGTTTCCTACAATGAGCAGTTCTTC.

There are a few counts of this clonotype. V is TRBV28 and J is TRBJ2-3, with TRBD2 matching 7 bases. This CDR3 is 16 amino acids long. Germline V lookup: CDR1 MDHEN, CDR2 SYDVKM. After removal of 5 bases from V and 0 bases from J, the junction contained 8 bases not matched to a gene. The CDR3 coding sequence is TGTGCCAGCAGTCCCCGGAGCGGGATTAGCACAGATACGCAGTATTTT. It is translated as CASSPRSGISTDTQYF.

The chain uses TRBV2 and TRBJ1-2, with a possible D match to TRBD1 (6 bases). The V end was cut by 3 bases, the J end by 4 bases, with 15 bases between. The CDR3 extends over 15 amino acids. Germline lookup yields CDR1 SNHLY and CDR2 FYNNEI. This CDR3 reads CASSDRTGTTYGYTF. CDR3 in DNA: TGTGCCAGCAGTGACAGAACTGGGACAACCTATGGCTACACCTTC.

The V and J genes are TRBV29-1 and TRBJ2-5; D not certain. V lost 5 bases to trimming and J lost 5 bases, with 9 bases between them. Germline V gene lookup returns CDR1 SQVTM and CDR2 ANQGSEA. The CDR3 runs to 11 residues. The CDR3 protein is CSVPITETQYF. The CDR3 DNA reads as TGCAGCGTTCCCATCACGGAGACCCAGTACTTC.

This clonotype showed up just a few times. The chain carries TRBV19 and TRBJ1-1; tentatively, D is TRBD1 (5 bases). Trimming removed 3 bases from V and 4 bases from J, with 12 bases in between. The length of the CDR3 is 14 residues. The V gene's germline CDR1 is LNHDA and CDR2 SQIVND (reference sequence). CDR3 loop: CASSIRAGGTEAFF. The CDR3 DNA sequence: TGTGCCAGTAGTATCAGGGCTGGGGGCACTGAAGCTTTCTTT.

This clonotype occurred a few times. The chain uses TRBV7-2 and TRBJ2-1; TRBD2 aligns across 8 bases. This CDR3 has 15 amino acids. The junction had 7 bases not matched to a gene; V was cut back by 3 bases and J by 6 bases. Looked up from germline, CDR1 is SGHTA and CDR2 is FQGNSA. Written as DNA, the CDR3 is TGTGCCAGCAGCTTTTCCGGGGGGGTTCTCAATGAGCAGTTCTTC. Translation: CASSFSGGVLNEQFF. The whole variable domain, filled in from reference TRBV7-2 and TRBJ2-1, reads GAGVSQSPSNKVTEKGKDVELRCDPISGHTALYWYRQSLGQGLEFLIYFQGNSAPDKSGLPSDRFSAERTGGSVSTLTIQRTQQEDSAVYLCASSFSGGVLNEQFFGPGTRLTVL.

The rearrangement links TRBV7-2 to TRBJ2-7, with 10 positions matching TRBD1. CDR3 size: 16 residues. The ends lost 5 bases at V and 2 bases at J; junction bases unmatched: 9. The germline V gene encodes CDR1 SGHTA and CDR2 FQGNSA. The CDR3 loop is CASSPRGTGAPYEQYF. The DNA of the CDR3 is TGTGCCAGCAGCCCCCGTGGGACAGGGGCGCCCTACGAGCAGTACTTC.

This clonotype appeared a few times. This chain links TRBV5-1 with TRBJ2-3; perhaps TRBD1 as D (6 bases). There are 15 residues in the CDR3. CDR1 is SGHRS, CDR2 YFSETQ, per germline. With 2 bases removed from V and 2 bases from J, the gap between germline ends came to 12 bases. The DNA for the CDR3 is TGCGCCAGCAGCTTCTCTCAGGGGACCACAGATACGCAGTATTTT. It is translated as CASSFSQGTTDTQYF.

V and J are TRBV15 and TRBJ2-5; D is possibly TRBD1 (5 bases). Per germline, CDR1 LNHNV and CDR2 YYDKDF (reference sequence). Trimming removed 1 base at V and 0 bases at J, with 9 bases between. The CDR3 is made up of 15 amino acids. Here the CDR3 reads CATSRVGAYQETQYF. Written as DNA, the CDR3 is TGTGCCACCAGCAGAGTAGGGGCGTACCAAGAGACCCAGTACTTC.

This clonotype was counted only a few times. The V call is TRBV2, the J call TRBJ2-5; TRBD2 is a possible D gene (6 bases). The J call is uncertain, as TRBJ2-1 better fits the DNA end. Germline CDR1 SNHLY, CDR2 FYNNEI. The CDR3 loop spans 14 amino acids. The CDR3 loop is CASSELAFYNEQFF. As DNA, the CDR3 is TGTGCCAGCAGTGAACTAGCGTTCTACAATGAGCAGTTCTTC.